The clone carrying this T cell receptor (beta chain) has just a few counts. What it binds is not known. The sample belongs to a study of graft-versus-host responses after intestinal transplantation. Repertoires were generated with immunoSEQ multiplex PCR, while TCRdb's copy carries only in-frame clones and drops some. The table has tens of thousands of clones, roughly 87% seen once; the top ten hold about 17%. With V trimmed by 4 bases and J by 3 bases, 9 bases remained unmatched. Looked up from germline, CDR1 is MNHNS and CDR2 is SASEGT. This CDR3 has 16 amino acids. The TCR sequence derives from a human donor who received an intestinal transplant. The gene calls are TRBV6-1 and TRBJ2-1; 7 positions agree with TRBD1. Specimen: unstimulated CD8+ T cells sorted from spleen or lymph node cells, collected before intestinal transplant. CDR3 residues: CASSGSSGQYYNEQFF. CDR3 DNA sequence: TGTGCCAGCAGTGGATCTTCGGGACAGTACTACAATGAGCAGTTCTTC.